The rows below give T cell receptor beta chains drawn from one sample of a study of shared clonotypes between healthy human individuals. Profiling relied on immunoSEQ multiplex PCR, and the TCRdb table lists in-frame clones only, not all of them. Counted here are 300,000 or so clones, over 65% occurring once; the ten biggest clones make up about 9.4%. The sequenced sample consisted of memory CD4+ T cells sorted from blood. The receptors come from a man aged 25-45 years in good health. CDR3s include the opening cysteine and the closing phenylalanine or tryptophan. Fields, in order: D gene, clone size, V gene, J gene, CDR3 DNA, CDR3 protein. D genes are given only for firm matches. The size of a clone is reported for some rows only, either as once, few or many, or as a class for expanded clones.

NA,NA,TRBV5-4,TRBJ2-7,TGTGCCAGCAGCTTAGGAGGCGGGACTTACGAGCAGTACTTC,CASSLGGGTYEQYF
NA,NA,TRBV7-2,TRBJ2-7,TGTGCCAGCAGCTTATCCGGGCGGTCCGCAGACGAGCAGTACTTC,CASSLSGRSADEQYF
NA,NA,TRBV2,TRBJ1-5,TGTGCCAGCAGTCCGGGGGGGTTAAGGAGCAATCAGCCCCAGCATTTT,CASSPGGLRSNQPQHF
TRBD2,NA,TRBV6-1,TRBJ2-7,TGTGCCAGCAGCAGCGGGGCGAGCTCCTACGAGCAGTACTTC,CASSSGASSYEQYF
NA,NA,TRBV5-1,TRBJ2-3,TGCGCCAGCAGCTTGCCTTCAGGGGCGAGCACAGATACGCAGTATTTT,CASSLPSGASTDTQYF
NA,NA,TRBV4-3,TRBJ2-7,TGCGCCAGCAGCCTCAACCCCGGGACGGTGGTTGGCGAGCAGTACTTC,CASSLNPGTVVGEQYF
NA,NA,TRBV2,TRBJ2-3,TGTGCCAGCAGTGATGCAGGGACAGATACGCAGTATTTT,CASSDAGTDTQYF
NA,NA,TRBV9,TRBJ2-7,TGTGCCAGCAGCGTAGAAGGAGGCGAGCAGTACTTC,CASSVEGGEQYF
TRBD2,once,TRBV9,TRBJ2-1,TGTGCCAGCAGCTCGCGGACTAGCGCTGAGCAGTTCTTC,CASSSRTSAEQFF
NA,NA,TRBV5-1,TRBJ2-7,TGCGCCAGCAGCCCTCAGAATACAGGGATTCGCGAGCAGTACTTC,CASSPQNTGIREQYF
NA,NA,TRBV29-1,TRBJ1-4,TGCAGCGTTGTCGGAACGGAAGAAAAACTGTTTTTT,CSVVGTEEKLFF
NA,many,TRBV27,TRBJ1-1,TGTGCCAGCAGTTTCCAGGGAGGTGATGCTGAAGCTTTCTTT,CASSFQGGDAEAFF
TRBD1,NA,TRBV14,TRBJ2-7,TGTGCCAGCAGCCAAGTGAGGACAGGGACGGGGGAGCAGTACTTC,CASSQVRTGTGEQYF
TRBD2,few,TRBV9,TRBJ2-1,TGTGCCAGCAGCGTCACTAGCGGACCATACAATGAGCAGTTCTTC,CASSVTSGPYNEQFF
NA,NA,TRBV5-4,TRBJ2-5,TGTGCCAGCAGCTTCGGAGAGACCCAGTACTTC,CASSFGETQYF
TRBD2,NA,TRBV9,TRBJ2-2,TGTGCCAGCAGCGTAGCCCCGGGGGGATCTACCGGGGAGCTGTTTTTT,CASSVAPGGSTGELFF
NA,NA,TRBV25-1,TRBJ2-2,TGTGCCAGCAGTGAAATAGCGACATCGAACACCGGGGAGCTGTTTTTT,CASSEIATSNTGELFF
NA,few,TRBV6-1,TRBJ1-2,TGTGCCAGCAGTGAAGCGCCTGGGAATGGCTACACCTTC,CASSEAPGNGYTF
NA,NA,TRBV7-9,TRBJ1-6,TGTGCCAGCAGCTCGGACGGAAATTCACCCCTCCACTTT,CASSSDGNSPLHF
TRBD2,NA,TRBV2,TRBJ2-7,TGTGCCAGCAGCGGACTAGCGGGGACCAGTAACGAAGAGCAGTACTTC,CASSGLAGTSNEEQYF
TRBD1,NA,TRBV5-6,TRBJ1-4,TGTGCCAGCAGCTTGGAGGGGGCTGGAACTAATGAAAAACTGTTTTTT,CASSLEGAGTNEKLFF
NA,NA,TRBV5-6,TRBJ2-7,TGTGCCAGCAGCTCAGATCCCGGGACACTTTACTCCTACGAGCAGTACTTC,CASSSDPGTLYSYEQYF
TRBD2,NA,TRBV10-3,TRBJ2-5,TGTGCCACGGGGGGCGCGGGAGGGCCCAGTGAGACCCAGTACTTC,CATGGAGGPSETQYF
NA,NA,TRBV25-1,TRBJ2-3,TGTGCCAGCGCGCCCCAGGGGTCCACAGATACGCAGTATTTT,CASAPQGSTDTQYF
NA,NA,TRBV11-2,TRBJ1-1,TGTGCCAGCAGCTTAGATATGCCGGGGGAACAAGCTTTCTTT,CASSLDMPGEQAFF
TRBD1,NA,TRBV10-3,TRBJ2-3,TGTGCCATCAGTGACCTCGGGACAGGGTCCACAGATACGCAGTATTTT,CAISDLGTGSTDTQYF
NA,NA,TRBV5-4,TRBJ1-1,TGTGCCAGCAGCTTGGAACAGAGGAACACTGAAGCTTTCTTT,CASSLEQRNTEAFF
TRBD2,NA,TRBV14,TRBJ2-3,TGTGCCAGCAGCCCCTGGACTAGCGGGAGCTACCGGCCAGATACGCAGTATTTT,CASSPWTSGSYRPDTQYF
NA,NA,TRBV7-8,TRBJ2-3,TGTGCCAGCAGCTTAAAGATGACGTACACAGATACGCAGTATTTT,CASSLKMTYTDTQYF
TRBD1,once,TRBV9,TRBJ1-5,TGTGCCAGCAGCTTGGGACAGGGATATCAGCCCCAGCATTTT,CASSLGQGYQPQHF
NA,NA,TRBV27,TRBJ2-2,TGTGCCAGCAGCCGCCTAGGGGGTCCGAACACCGGGGAGCTGTTTTTT,CASSRLGGPNTGELFF
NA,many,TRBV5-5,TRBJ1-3,TGTGCCAGCAGCTTAATAGGGCACCTTGGGAACACCATATATTTT,CASSLIGHLGNTIYF
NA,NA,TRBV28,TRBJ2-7,TGTGCCAGCACCTCCGATGGGGAGCAGTACTTC,CASTSDGEQYF
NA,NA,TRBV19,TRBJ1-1,TGTGCCAGTAGAAAAACAGGGATGAACACTGAAGCTTTCTTT,CASRKTGMNTEAFF
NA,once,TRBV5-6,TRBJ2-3,TGTGCCAGCAGCTTGCGCGGGACGGGCACAGATACGCAGTATTTT,CASSLRGTGTDTQYF
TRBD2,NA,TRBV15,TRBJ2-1,TGTGCCACCAGCGGATCCGGGACTAGTAAAAACAATGAGCAGTTCTTC,CATSGSGTSKNNEQFF
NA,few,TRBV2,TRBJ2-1,TGTGCCAGCAGTCCCGGTAGGATATACAATGAGCAGTTCTTC,CASSPGRIYNEQFF
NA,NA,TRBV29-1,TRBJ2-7,TGCAGCGTTGGTAGCGGATACGAGCAGTACTTC,CSVGSGYEQYF
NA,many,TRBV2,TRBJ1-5,TGTGCCAGCAGTGAAGAGAGGGGGGGCAATCAGCCCCAGCATTTT,CASSEERGGNQPQHF
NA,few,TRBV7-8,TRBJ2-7,TGTGCCAGCAGCTTAGCTAGGGGACTGAGCTCCTACGAGCAGTACTTC,CASSLARGLSSYEQYF
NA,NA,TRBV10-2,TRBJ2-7,TGCGCCAGCAGTGAGTCAGGGTCCGAGCAGTACTTC,CASSESGSEQYF
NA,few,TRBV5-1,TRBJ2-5,TGCGCCAGCAGCTTGGAGGGCGGGGAGACCCAGTACTTC,CASSLEGGETQYF
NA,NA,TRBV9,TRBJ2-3,TGTGCCAGCGACGAAGGGGGAGTGAGAGATACGCAGTATTTT,CASDEGGVRDTQYF
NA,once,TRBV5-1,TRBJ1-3,TGCGCCAGCAGCTCGGGGGGCGACGCTGGAAACACCATATATTTT,CASSSGGDAGNTIYF
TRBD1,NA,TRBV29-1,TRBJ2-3,TGCAGCGGGGGACAGGGGCCCACAGATACGCAGTATTTT,CSGGQGPTDTQYF
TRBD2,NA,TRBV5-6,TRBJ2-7,TGTGCCAGCAGCTCCCGATCCAGCGGGAGTCAGTACTTC,CASSSRSSGSQYF
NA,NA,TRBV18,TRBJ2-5,TGTGCCAGCTCACCAACGGCAGACGCCCGGGAGACCCAGTACTTC,CASSPTADARETQYF
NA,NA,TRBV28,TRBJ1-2,TGTGCCAGCAGTACACGGGGAGACTATGGCTACACCTTC,CASSTRGDYGYTF
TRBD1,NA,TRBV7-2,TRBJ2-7,TGTGCCAGCAGGACAAACAGGGGGCGACTAGGCGAGCAGTACTTC,CASRTNRGRLGEQYF
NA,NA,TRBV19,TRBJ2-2,TGTGCCAGTAGCCACACCGAACAGGGTTACACCGGGGAGCTGTTTTTT,CASSHTEQGYTGELFF
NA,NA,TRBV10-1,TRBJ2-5,TGCGCCAGCAGGAGGTGGGTCAGGGGACAAGAGACCCAGTACTTC,CASRRWVRGQETQYF
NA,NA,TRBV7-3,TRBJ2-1,TGTGCCAGCAGCTTAGGTCGGCGGAGCCACAATGAGCAGTTCTTC,CASSLGRRSHNEQFF
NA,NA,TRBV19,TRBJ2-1,TGTGCCAGTAGTCCCAAGGGCAGCGCCTTCTACTCCTACAATGAGCAGTTCTTC,CASSPKGSAFYSYNEQFF
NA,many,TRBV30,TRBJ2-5,TGTGCCTGGAGTGTCGAGGCGACACAAGAGACCCAGTACTTC,CAWSVEATQETQYF
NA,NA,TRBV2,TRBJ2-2,TGTGCCAGCAGAGGTCAGGGTGGGAACACCGGGGAGCTGTTTTTT,CASRGQGGNTGELFF